This T cell receptor beta chain was identified in a study of Graves' ophthalmopathy and Graves' hyperthyroidism. This clonotype was detected only a few times. CDR3 length equals 17 residues. V lost 5 bases to trimming and J lost 5 bases; unmatched junction nucleotides: 11. Germline CDR1 reads SGHAT; CDR2 reads FQNNGV. As the template, RNA transcripts were used to amplify TCR beta CDR3 regions. Scientists carried out first-round RT-PCR using HTBI primers and then a second-round multiplex PCR. TCRdb redid the calling of the multiplex PCR reads with MiXCR, one entry per CDR3 protein. The table includes 680,000 or so distinct CDR3 sequences, 22% detected once.

The TCR originated in a woman younger than 35 with stable Graves' hyperthyroidism. Some clones in this sample may be carry-over from other donors' samples. This chain links TRBV11-2 with TRBJ2-5; 13 bases fit TRBD2. Specimen: peripheral blood. CDR3 residues: CASSRGTSGTPRETQYF. CDR3 sequence (DNA): TGTGCCAGCAGCCGGGGGACTAGCGGGACCCCTCGGGAGACCCAGTACTTC.